This TCR beta chain was recorded in a study of T cell responses to AZD1222 COVID-19 vaccine. Assay used: immunoSEQ multiplex PCR; TCRdb lists only in-frame clones, some missing. The data contain some 100,000 clones, around 88% of them seen just once; the ten biggest clones take up 6% to 8%. This CDR3 contains 13 residues. Trimming took 10 bases from V and 2 from J, leaving 14 bases between them. Per the germline V gene, CDR1 is ENHRY and CDR2 is SYGVKD. The V gene is TRBV10-3, the J gene TRBJ1-2; possible D gene TRBD1, 6 bases. The source is an adult who received the AZD1222 COVID-19 vaccine. The material was peripheral blood, obtained 28 days after the second AZD1222 dose. Here the CDR3 DNA reads TGTGCCACCCTACTACAGGGAAACTATGGCTACACCTTC. It is translated as CATLLQGNYGYTF.